The 18 T cell receptor beta chains reported below all come from one sample, sequenced in a study of T-cell reconstitution after alpha-beta-depleted transplantation in children. TCRbeta library preparation incorporated unique molecular identifiers. MiXCR, applied by TCRdb to the PCR reads, yields one record per CDR3 protein. The sample lists around 71,000 distinct CDR3 sequences; just under 7.5% were seen once. The input for sequencing was PBMCs from the stem cell graft donor, taken from the stem cell graft. The receptors shown here come from a human donor who donated a stem cell graft to a child with acute lymphoblastic leukemia.

This clonotype showed up many times. J is TRBJ1-2 and V is TRBV20-1, with 8 nucleotides matching TRBD1. Germline CDR1 and CDR2: DFQATT and SNEGSKA (reference sequence). The CDR3 is made up of 13 amino acids. After removal of 0 bases from V and 8 bases from J, the junction contained 5 bases not matched to a gene. CDR3 protein: CSARESRGLGYTF. The CDR3 DNA reads TGCAGTGCTAGAGAATCCAGGGGGCTCGGCTACACCTTC.

Points on this clonotype: A read error may account for a junction end that differs from germline. V is TRBV5-1 and J is TRBJ2-7; D perhaps matches TRBD1 (6 bases). Germline CDR1 is SGHRS and CDR2 is YFSETQ. The CDR3 has 16 residues. The CDR3 DNA sequence: TGCGCCATCAGCTCCCCCTCAGGGGTTACCTCCTACGAGCAGTACTTC. This gives the protein CAISSPSGVTSYEQYF.

This chain connects TRBV6-4 to TRBJ2-6; D gene unclear. V lost 0 bases and J lost 4, with 1 base in between. CDR1 MRHNA and CDR2 SNTAGT come from the germline V gene. The CDR3 is made up of 13 amino acids. CDR3 in amino acids: CASSDSGANVLTF. The CDR3 region has the DNA TGTGCCAGCAGTGACTCAGGGGCCAACGTCCTGACTTTC.

The sample holds a few counts of this clonotype. The V and J genes are TRBV7-2 and TRBJ1-3; maybe TRBD1 (6 bases). Deletions cut 4 bases from V and 2 bases from J, with 12 bases between. The CDR3 loop spans 15 amino acids. Germline V gene data show CDR1 as SGHTA and CDR2 as FQGNSA. Here the CDR3 reads CASSSGQTTGNTIYF. The DNA for the CDR3 is TGTGCCAGCAGCTCTGGACAGACAACTGGAAACACCATATATTTT.

This clonotype has a count of ten or more. This chain joins TRBV28 and TRBJ1-2; no reliable D call. This CDR3 has 11 amino acids. The V end lost 6 bases, the J end lost 3 bases, and 5 bases lay between the germline ends. Germline V gene sequence: CDR1 MDHEN, CDR2 SYDVKM. The CDR3 nucleotides are TGTGCCAGCAGGTCAGACTATGGCTACACCTTC. Its protein is CASRSDYGYTF.

This clonotype was observed many times. This sequence joins TRBV20-1 and TRBJ1-1; D ambiguous. Germline assignment: CDR1 DFQATT and CDR2 SNEGSKA (reference sequence). Trimming pared 1 base from V and 3 bases from J, leaving 9 bases between. CDR3 length equals 13 residues. The CDR3 sequence: CSARGFGDTEAFF. Here the CDR3 DNA reads TGCAGTGCTAGAGGGTTTGGGGACACTGAAGCTTTCTTT.

This clonotype was seen at least ten times. The chain carries TRBV11-2 and TRBJ1-2; D is perhaps TRBD1 (6 bases). From germline, CDR1 is SGHAT and CDR2 FQNNGV. V was pared by 0 bases and J by 6 bases, with 20 bases between. The CDR3 contains 17 residues. CDR3 amino acids: CASSLEVGREGVNGYTF. In DNA, the CDR3 is TGTGCCAGCAGCTTAGAAGTTGGACGCGAGGGGGTAAATGGCTACACCTTC.

The table lists this clonotype with many counts. The J gene is TRBJ2-3, the V gene TRBV27, with 9 bases that match TRBD1. The V and J ends lost 2 bases and 1 base, in that order; junction bases with no gene match: 4. The CDR3 runs to 16 residues. Germline CDR1 is MNHEY and CDR2 is SMNVEV (reference sequence). Written as DNA, the CDR3 is TGTGCCAGCAGTTTAGGGTGGGACAGGGGCACAGATACGCAGTATTTT. Translation: CASSLGWDRGTDTQYF.

This chain links TRBV6-5 with TRBJ1-1; no clear D. The germline gives CDR1 MNHEY, CDR2 SVGAGI. V shed 2 bases and J shed 1 base, with 14 bases lying between them. This CDR3 contains 16 residues. The CDR3: CASSYGQLIPNTEAFF. The CDR3 bases are TGTGCCAGCAGTTACGGGCAATTAATCCCGAACACTGAAGCTTTCTTT.

The chain recombines TRBV7-2 with TRBJ1-4; D possibly corresponds to TRBD1 (6 bases). Germline assignment: CDR1 SGHTA and CDR2 FQGNSA. Trimming removed 5 bases from V and 0 bases from J, with 10 bases in between. The CDR3 has 15 residues. The CDR3 loop is CASSRTGSTNEKLFF. CDR3 nucleotides: TGTGCCAGCAGCCGAACAGGGTCAACTAATGAAAAACTGTTTTTT.

This clonotype was counted many times. This rearrangement joins TRBV12-3 or TRBV12-4 to TRBJ2-7, with D perhaps TRBD2 (6 bases). CDR3 length: 13 amino acids. The ends were cut back, 6 bases at V and 0 bases at J, with 9 bases in the middle. The CDR3 loop reads CASRLGGSYEQYF. The DNA for the CDR3 is TGTGCCAGCAGGTTGGGAGGCTCCTACGAGCAGTACTTC.

This clonotype was counted ten times or more. The chain recombines TRBV16 with TRBJ1-3; D call uncertain. CDR1 is KGHSY and CDR2 is FQNENV in the germline V gene. CDR3 length equals 17 residues. The V gene lost 0 bases and the J gene lost 0 bases, with 12 bases spanning the gap. The CDR3: CASSQSPSASSGNTIYF. DNA of the CDR3: TGTGCCAGCAGCCAATCCCCGAGTGCGAGCTCTGGAAACACCATATATTTT.

This chain uses TRBV12-3 or TRBV12-4 with TRBJ2-7, with 12 bases identical to TRBD1. The CDR3 is 16 residues long. J lost 0 bases, V lost 5 bases, and 5 bases had no gene match. The CDR3 loop is CASSAGTGGNSYEQYF. DNA of the CDR3: TGTGCCAGCAGTGCCGGGACAGGGGGCAACTCCTACGAGCAGTACTTC.

There are many counts of this clonotype. V is TRBV5-1 and J is TRBJ1-1; D not resolved. Germline V lookup: CDR1 SGHRS, CDR2 YFSETQ. Trimming took 0 bases from V and 1 from J, leaving 10 bases between them. This CDR3 region has 15 residues. CDR3 sequence (DNA): TGCGCCAGCAGCTTGGGAGGCGCAGAGAACACTGAAGCTTTCTTT. Protein product: CASSLGGAENTEAFF.

This clonotype was recorded at least ten times. The rearrangement joins TRBV27 to TRBJ1-5; 7 bases are a match to TRBD1. The CDR3 is made up of 14 amino acids. CDR1 and CDR2 from the germline V gene are MNHEY and SMNVEV (reference sequence). V was pared by 4 bases and J by 4 bases, with 4 bases of the junction left unmatched. The CDR3 coding sequence is TGTGCCAGCAGTTCGACACAGGGGAATCAGCCCCAGCATTTT. It translates to CASSSTQGNQPQHF.

This clonotype was counted at least ten times. CDR3 bases: TGTGCCAGCAGTCGACAGGTCGGTCAGCCCCAGCATTTT. Encoded protein: CASSRQVGQPQHF. V usage is TRBV28 and J usage is TRBJ1-5; TRBD1 might be the D (6 bases). Germline lookup yields CDR1 MDHEN and CDR2 SYDVKM. V was pared by 5 bases and J by 6 bases, with 11 bases between. The length of the CDR3 is 13 residues.

This clonotype showed up many times. The chain couples TRBV29-1 to TRBJ1-4, with TRBD1 as a possible D gene (5 bases). CDR1 SQVTM and CDR2 ANQGSEA come from the germline V gene. The V gene lost 3 bases and the J gene lost 7 bases, with 15 bases spanning the gap. The CDR3 consists of 14 residues. CDR3 sequence: CSVDGTVEGEKLFF. CDR3 bases: TGCAGCGTTGATGGGACTGTCGAGGGTGAAAAACTGTTTTTT. Using reference TRBV29-1 and TRBJ1-4 for the parts outside the CDR3, the full variable domain is SAVISQKPSRDICQRGTSLTIQCQVDSQVTMMFWYRQQPGQSLTLIATANQGSEATYESGFVIDKFPISRPNLTFSTLTVSNMSPEDSSIYLCSVDGTVEGEKLFFGSGTQLSVL.

In its sample, this clonotype was seen a few times. This chain connects TRBV19 to TRBJ2-7; 13 nucleotides agree with TRBD2. Germline CDR1 and CDR2: LNHDA and SQIVND (reference sequence). The CDR3 contains 17 residues. V gave up 4 bases and J gave up 5 bases; unmatched junction bases: 11. CDR3 bases: TGTGCCAGTAGTACCGGACTAGCGGGAGTGGGGCTCGACGAGCAGTACTTC. This codes for CASSTGLAGVGLDEQYF.